This entry features one T cell receptor beta chain sequence. This clone was picked up one time. Its antigen has not been determined. The sample holds no much larger clone one base away, and base qualities are not on file. The CDR3 covers 15 residues, taking in both the cysteine and the phenylalanine. Here the CDR3 DNA is all that survives: 45 bases in frame from base 1. CDR1 and CDR2 (MNHNS, SASEGT) derive from the germline V gene. V and J lose 7 bases and 3 bases, and a span of 19 bases separates them. Using the deep immunoSEQ assay, multiplex PCR amplified TCR CDR3 regions from genomic DNA. Extracted genomic DNA from each cell subset was distributed evenly across all wells of several immunoSEQ 96-well plates, and each plate was treated as a replicate. For sorted subsets, each replicate PCR was loaded with 200 ng genomic DNA, equivalent to 25,000 to 30,000 T cell genomes. The purified libraries were quantified using a Qubit 3.0 fluorometer, sized with a Bioanalyzer 2100, and then quantified again using the KAPA Library Quantification kit. A separate single-read 150-cycle Illumina NextSeq 550 flow cell was used to sequence each immunoSEQ 96-well plate. Processing in the source paper ran as follows. Because the immunoSEQ output held only junctional sequences and lacked quality scores, the filtering could not match the filtering applied to full-length reads. Sequences were annotated with PyIR, a Python wrapper for IgBLAST v1.9, and V/J genes and CDR3 were assigned using IMGT germline references. Reads with weak V/J assignments (E-value above 1e-6), missing CDR3, stop codons, out-of-frame junctions, or ambiguous translated residues were removed. V3J clonotypes were defined as sequences sharing the same inferred V gene, J gene, and CDR3 amino acid sequence. Percentage overlap between repertoires was computed as shared unique clonotypes divided by the size of the smaller repertoire. Three approaches were used to assess repertoire richness: RTK rarefaction, the Chao1 estimator, and Recon v2.1 estimates of unobserved clonotypes. Generation probabilities for all TCRbeta clonotypes obtained by the gDNA method from a handful of donors were computed using OLGA. The source is immuneACCESS, and TCRdb retained only in-frame sequences with V and J called. Part of the clones is not carried over; for the studies checked, unresolved V genes explain less than half of this, and the remainder is unexplained. V, J and clone size were drawn from that table, and D and trimming were deduced from the DNA. Recorded for this sample are about 2 million clones; roughly 95% of them occurred a single time. The ten largest clones take up 0.85% to 1.3% of the sample.

For the CD8 naive samples, CD45RO-negative cells were positively selected for CCR7, yielding a CD45RA+CCR7+ population from which TemRA cells were excluded. The donors were healthy, HIV-negative adults with no recently reported acute infections or vaccinations. Only Caucasian adults living in Nashville, Tennessee, USA were represented among the donors. Blood was collected by leukapheresis, and PBMCs were isolated by Ficoll-Histopaque density gradient centrifugation and then cryopreserved in liquid nitrogen vapor phase. Analytical flow cytometry was used to check the purity and quantity of each magnetically sorted T cell population. Genomic DNA was isolated from each sorted fraction and quantified by UV absorbance on a Nanodrop 2000c. This sample is drawn from a study of shared clonotypes between healthy human individuals (TCRdb year 2020). For context, the study as a whole: The cohort comprised a couple of women and a few men aged 18 to 49 years. For each donor, CD4 naive and CD4 memory were each run on three plates, CD8 naive on two plates, and CD8 memory on one plate. Blood TCR repertoires of about 5 healthy adults were deeply sequenced to estimate repertoire size and the extent of clonotype sharing between individuals. To increase sequencing depth and limit assay-specific biases, TCR repertoire library preparation and sequencing were carried out by different laboratories using diverse techniques. Leukapheresis yielded between about 0.94 and 10 billion PBMCs per donor.

The investigation overall reported the following: Naive subsets generally had larger estimated clonotype richness than memory subsets did. When several donors were compared, the shared fraction of clonotypes was roughly 5% for naive CD4, roughly 3.3% for naive CD8, roughly 2.5% for memory CD4, and approximately 0.4% for memory CD8. Because the study included only a small number of donors, the genetic and exposure-history diversity represented was limited. Sampling was restricted to blood, and TCR repertoires in tissues likely differ from the TCR repertoires found in blood. Clonotypes shared by all four sorted-subset donors showed higher generation probabilities than non-shared clonotypes. Pairwise subsampling indicated that sequencing depth was expected to affect the degree of clonotype sharing among donors. Incomplete sequencing was indicated by rarefaction of sorted-subset datasets, despite the large sequencing depth.

Sequenced sample: naive CD8+ T cells sorted from blood. The cell subset or site label, as the study defines it: CD45RA+CCR7+. Rearrangement joined TRBV6-1 to TRBJ2-7, with an unclear D gene assignment. This TCR was recovered from a man younger than 35 in good health. The sequenced DNA: TGTGCCAGCACCCAAGGAAGGGATACCTACTACGAGCAGTACTTC. Its product reads: CASTQGRDTYYEQYF.